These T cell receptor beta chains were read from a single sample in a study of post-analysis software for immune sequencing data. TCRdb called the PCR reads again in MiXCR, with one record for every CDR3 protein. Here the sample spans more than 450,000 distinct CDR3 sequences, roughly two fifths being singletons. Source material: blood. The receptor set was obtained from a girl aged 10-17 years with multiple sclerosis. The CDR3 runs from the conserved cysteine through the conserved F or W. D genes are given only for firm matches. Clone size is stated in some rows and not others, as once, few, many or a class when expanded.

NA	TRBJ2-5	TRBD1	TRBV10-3	TGTGCCATCAGTGAGCTCACGGGACAGGGGGCGCGTGAGCAGTACTTC	CAISELTGQGAREQYF
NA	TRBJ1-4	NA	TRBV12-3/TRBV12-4	TGTGCCAGCACCCCCCGGGGGGCTTTAACTAATGAAAAACTGTTTTTT	CASTPRGALTNEKLFF
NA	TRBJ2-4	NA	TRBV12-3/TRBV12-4	TGTGCCAGCAGTTTAGCGGAGAACATTCAGTACTTC	CASSLAENIQYF
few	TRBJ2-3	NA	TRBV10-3	TGTGCCATCAGCGTTGGAGGCGGGGAAGATACGCAGTATTTT	CAISVGGGEDTQYF
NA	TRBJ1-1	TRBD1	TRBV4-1	TGCGCCAGCAGCCGGGACAGGGCCCGCATGAACACTGAAGCTTTCTTT	CASSRDRARMNTEAFF
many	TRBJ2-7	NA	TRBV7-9	TGTGCCAGCAGCTTAGGGGGCCAAAACCATGAGCAGTACTTC	CASSLGGQNHEQYF
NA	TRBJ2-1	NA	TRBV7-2	TGTGCCAGCAGCTTAGCATCGACTAGTAATGAGCAGTTCTTC	CASSLASTSNEQFF
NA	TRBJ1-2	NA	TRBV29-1	TGCAGCGTCGCAGGACAGTTTAGCTATGGCTACACCTTC	CSVAGQFSYGYTF
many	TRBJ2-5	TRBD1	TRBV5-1	TGCGCCAGCAGCTTACAGGGGGCGAGGGAGACCCAGTACTTC	CASSLQGARETQYF
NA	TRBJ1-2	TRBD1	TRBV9	TGTGCCAGCAGCGTAGCGGAAGGGGGCGCATATGGCTACACCTTC	CASSVAEGGAYGYTF
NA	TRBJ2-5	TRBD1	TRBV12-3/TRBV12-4	TGTGCCAGCAGCCGAACCAAGACAGGGAATTACCAAGAGACCCAGTACTTC	CASSRTKTGNYQETQYF
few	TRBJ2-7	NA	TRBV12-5	TGTGCTAGTGGTTTGCCCCCGAATCGGGAGCAGTACTTC	CASGLPPNREQYF
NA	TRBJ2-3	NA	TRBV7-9	TGTGCCAGCAGCCATCTAGGGGGGAGAGATACGCAGTATTTT	CASSHLGGRDTQYF
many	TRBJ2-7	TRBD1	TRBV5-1	TGCGCCAAGTCCGGGACAGGGGGCCACGAGCAGTACTTC	CAKSGTGGHEQYF
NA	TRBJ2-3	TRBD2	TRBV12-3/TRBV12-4	TGTGCCAGCAGGCTAGCGGTGAAGGCAGATACGCAGTATTTT	CASRLAVKADTQYF
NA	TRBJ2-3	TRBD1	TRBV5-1	TGCGCCAGCAGCTTGGCGGTTTCCGGGACAGTCACAGATACGCAGTATTTT	CASSLAVSGTVTDTQYF
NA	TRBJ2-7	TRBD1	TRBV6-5	TGTGCCAGCAGTTCCCCACAGGGGCTCGAGCAGTACTTC	CASSSPQGLEQYF
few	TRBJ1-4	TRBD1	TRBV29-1	TGCAGCGTTAATACAGGGGATTTTGAAAAACTGTTTTTT	CSVNTGDFEKLFF
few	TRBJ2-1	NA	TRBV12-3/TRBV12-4	TGTGCCAGCAGTACCGGGACCTCCGATGAGCAGTTCTTC	CASSTGTSDEQFF
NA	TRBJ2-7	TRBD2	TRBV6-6	TGTGCCAGCAGTCCTCCGGGACTAGTTTCCTACGCGCAGTACTTC	CASSPPGLVSYAQYF
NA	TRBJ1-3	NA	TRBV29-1	TGCAGCGCCAAGACAGACAGCTCTGGAAACACCATATATTTT	CSAKTDSSGNTIYF
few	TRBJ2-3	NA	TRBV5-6	TGTGCCAGCAGCCGCGGGGGCGGTCAGGGTACGCAGTATTTT	CASSRGGGQGTQYF
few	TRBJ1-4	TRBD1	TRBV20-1	TGCAGTGCTAGAGATCTACAGGGGTATGGTGAAAAACTGTTTTTT	CSARDLQGYGEKLFF
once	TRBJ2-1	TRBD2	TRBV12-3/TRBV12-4	TGTGCCAGCAGTCCGACTAGCGGGACCCCCAATGAGCAGTTCTTC	CASSPTSGTPNEQFF
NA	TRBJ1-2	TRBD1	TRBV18	TGTGCCAGCTCACCCGGACAGGGGGCAATTGGCTACACCTTC	CASSPGQGAIGYTF
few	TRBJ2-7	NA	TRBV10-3	TGTGCCATCAGTGAAGGCAGGCAGGGAGTAGGGCAGTACTTC	CAISEGRQGVGQYF
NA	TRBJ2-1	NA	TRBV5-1	TGCGCCAGCAGCTTGGCTACGTCGCGCCCGGGGAATGAGCAGTTCTTC	CASSLATSRPGNEQFF
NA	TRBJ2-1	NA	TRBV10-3	TGTGCCATCAGTGAGTCGATCGGGGGCTCCTACAATGAACAGTTTTTC	CAISESIGGSYNEQFF
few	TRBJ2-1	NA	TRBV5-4	TGTGCCAGCAGCTCTGACAGTACCCCCTACAATGAGCAGTTCTTC	CASSSDSTPYNEQFF
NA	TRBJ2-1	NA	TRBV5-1	TGCGCCAGCGGATCCCGGGGCGACTCCTACAATGAGCAGTTCTTC	CASGSRGDSYNEQFF
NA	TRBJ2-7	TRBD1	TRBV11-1	TGTGCCAGCAGCCCCCGAGACAGGGGGCAGTACGAGCAGTACTTC	CASSPRDRGQYEQYF
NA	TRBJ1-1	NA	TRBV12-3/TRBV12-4	TGTGCCAGCAGTTCGATAAGGGCTGAAGCTTTCTTT	CASSSIRAEAFF
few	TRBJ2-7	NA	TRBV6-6	TGTGCCAGCAGTTACCTGGGGCTCACCTACGAGCAGTACTTC	CASSYLGLTYEQYF
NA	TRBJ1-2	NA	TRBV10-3	TGTGCCACCGCAGATCCTCACTATGGCTACACCTTC	CATADPHYGYTF
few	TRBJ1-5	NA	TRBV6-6	TGTGCCAGCAGTCCTCTCATCCAGGGCGATCAGCCCCGGCATTTT	CASSPLIQGDQPRHF
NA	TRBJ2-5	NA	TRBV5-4	TGTGCCAGCAGCTTGTGGTTCGCGGGAACGAAAGAGACCCAGTACTTC	CASSLWFAGTKETQYF
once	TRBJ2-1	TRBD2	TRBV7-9	TGTGCCAGCAGCCCCCGGAGCGGGAGGGCCTACAATGAGCAGTTCTTC	CASSPRSGRAYNEQFF
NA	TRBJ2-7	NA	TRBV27	TGTGCCAGCAGTTTAAGGGCAGAAAACTACGGGCAGTACTTC	CASSLRAENYGQYF
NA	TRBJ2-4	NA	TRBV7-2	TGTGCCAGCAGTCCGACTTCTACCAAAAACATTCAGTACTTC	CASSPTSTKNIQYF
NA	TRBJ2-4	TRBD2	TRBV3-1	TGTGCCTGCAGCCAAGTCGAGGAAGCGGGGGTCCACTTATTAGCCAAAAACATTCAGTACTTC	CACSQVEEAGVHLLAKNIQYF
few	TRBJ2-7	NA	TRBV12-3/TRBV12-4	TGTGCCAGTGCTCCTTATTCCTCCAGGTATCGGGAGCAGTACTTC	CASAPYSSRYREQYF
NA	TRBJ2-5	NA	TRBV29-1	TGCAGCGTTGAAGGCAGGGGGGGTGGAGAGACCCAGTACTTC	CSVEGRGGGETQYF
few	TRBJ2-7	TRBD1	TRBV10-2	TGCGCCAGCAGTCAACCTGGGACAGGGGGCGGTGAGCAGTACTTC	CASSQPGTGGGEQYF
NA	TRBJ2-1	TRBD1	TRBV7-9	TGTGCCAGCAGCTCTCGACAGGGTAGTGACAATGAGCAGTTCTTT	CASSSRQGSDNEQFF
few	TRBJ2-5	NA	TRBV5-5	TGTGCCAGCAGCTTGGGCCTACGGGGCGGGGGCGAGACCCAGTACTTC	CASSLGLRGGGETQYF
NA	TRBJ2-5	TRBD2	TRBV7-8	TGTGCCAGCAGTTTCTCCACAACGACTAGCGGGGGGGGAAAGACCCAGTACTTC	CASSFSTTTSGGGKTQYF
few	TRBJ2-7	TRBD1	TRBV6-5	TGTGCCAGCAACAAGGGACAGTTCTCCTACGAGCAGTACTTC	CASNKGQFSYEQYF
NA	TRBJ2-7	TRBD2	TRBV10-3	TGTGCCATCAGTGAGTACCCGGGACTAGCCACCTACGAGCAGTACTTC	CAISEYPGLATYEQYF
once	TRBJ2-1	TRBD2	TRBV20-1	TGCAGTGCTAGAGATCAATTTCTAGCGGCGCACAATGAGCAGTTCTTC	CSARDQFLAAHNEQFF
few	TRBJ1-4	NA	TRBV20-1	TGCAGTGCTAGAGCCCCGTTCGGTAATGAAAAACTGTTTTTT	CSARAPFGNEKLFF
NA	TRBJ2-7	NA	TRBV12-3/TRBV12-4	TGTGCCAGCAGGTATTCCTCCCTTTACGAGCAGTACTTC	CASRYSSLYEQYF
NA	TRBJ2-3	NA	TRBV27	TGTGCCAGCATGTCTTCACTGGGGGGCACAGATACGCAGTATTTT	CASMSSLGGTDTQYF
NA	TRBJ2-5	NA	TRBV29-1	TGCAGCGTTGGGGGACCGGGACGAAGCGCGGGGACCCAGTACTTC	CSVGGPGRSAGTQYF
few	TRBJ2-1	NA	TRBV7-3	TGTGCCAGCAGCTCGACTTTTGGCTCCTACAATGAGCAGTTCTTC	CASSSTFGSYNEQFF
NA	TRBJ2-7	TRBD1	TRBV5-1	TGCGCCAGCAGCTTTTTGGGACAGGGCGCCGAGCAGTACTTC	CASSFLGQGAEQYF
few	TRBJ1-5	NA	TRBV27	TGTGCCAGCAGTTTCGGGCAGGGGAGAATTCAGCCCCAGCATTTT	CASSFGQGRIQPQHF
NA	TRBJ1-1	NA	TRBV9	TGTGCCAGCAGCGTAGAAGACAGGACTAACATGAACACTGAAGCTTTCTTT	CASSVEDRTNMNTEAFF
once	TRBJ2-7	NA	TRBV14	TGTGCCAGCAGCCAAGAAGTTAGGACTTCGAGCTCCTACGAGCAGTACTTC	CASSQEVRTSSSYEQYF
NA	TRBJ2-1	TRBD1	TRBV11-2	TGTGCCAGCAGCTTCGGACAGGCTGGCTACAATGAGCAGTTCTTC	CASSFGQAGYNEQFF